This T cell receptor beta chain was recovered during a study of human T cells and chemical hapten exposure. Study background: The variation in per-sample TCR yields arose mainly from small differences in pooled library volumes.

In the study's own analysis: Ranging from about 20,000 to 690,600, TCR counts per sample had a median value of around 91,000. TCRdb fed the RACE reads into MiXCR, producing one record per CDR3 protein. Here the V and J calls rest on TCRdb's processing, not on the authors' analysis. Seen here are under 300,000 distinct CDR3 sequences, roughly 8% observed once, and the top ten hold more than 1%. As to time point: pre-sensitization, week 0. Treatment given: therapeutic diphenylcyclopropenone sensitization with weekly scalp DPC. Study observations and caveats: The study found that DPC sensitization did not change TCRs above 1 in 1000 frequency. PT1 expanded TCR numbers tracked positively with patch test score.

The V segment lost 5 bases and the J segment 4 bases; nucleotides outside the gene matches: 8. CDR3 size: 15 residues. CDR1 and CDR2 from the germline V gene are MDHEN and SYDVKM. Remarks on this clonotype: Its target is not known.

The chain couples TRBV28 to TRBJ1-2; TRBD1 agrees at 9 bases. Source: whole blood, taken in connection with sensitization to the hapten diphenylcyclopropenone (DPC). This sequence originates from a man aged 18 to 35 with alopecia areata. Some clones in this sample may be carry-over from other donors' samples. CDR3 sequence reads: CASSVPGQGAYGYTF. The CDR3 nucleotides read TGTGCCAGCAGTGTCCCGGGACAGGGTGCCTATGGCTACACCTTC.